Below, 5 T cell receptor beta chains from the same sample are listed, as sequenced in a study of beta chain features in type 1 diabetes (dated by TCRdb to between 2018 and 2020). Results and caveats for the whole study, not just this receptor: A moderate but significant shortening of TCRB CDR3 length was observed in type 1 diabetes patients in all four CD4+ subsets.

These TCRs are of unknown antigen specificity. Library creation used the immunoSEQ multiplex PCR assay. The entire isolated RNA was reverse transcribed using the High Capacity cDNA Reverse Transcription Kit, and thus expressed TCRB transcripts were sequenced. TCRdb limited this immuneACCESS table to in-frame rearrangements with V and J called. A share of clones is missing; checked studies link under half to unresolved V genes, and the rest is unexplained. This sample is represented by around 250,000 clones; roughly an eighth of them were singletons. The ten biggest clones cover 0.015% to 0.02% of the sample. Sequenced material: naive CD4+ T cells from blood. What the cell subset or site label conveys for this sample: true naive CD4+ T cells. These receptors were collected from a young man with type 1 diabetes.

Only a few counts were recorded for this clone. This sequence joins TRBV6-1 and TRBJ1-1; TRBD1 might be the D (5 bases). Germline V gives CDR1 MNHNS, CDR2 SASEGT. V was shortened by 9 bases and J by 7 bases, with 24 bases between the two germline ends. This CDR3 region has 15 residues. As DNA, the CDR3 is TGTGCCAGTACCTCGGGAGGGGTATGGCCTAATGAAGCTTTCTTT. Its protein product is CASTSGGVWPNEAFF.

This chain joins TRBV7-3 and TRBJ2-7; TRBD2 matches 7 bases. CDR1 SGHTA and CDR2 FQGTGA come from the germline V gene. Trimming cost V 2 bases and J 2 bases; bases outside gene matches: 3. This CDR3 spans 14 amino acids. Here the CDR3 reads CASSLAGVPYEQYF. CDR3 bases: TGTGCCAGCAGCTTAGCGGGAGTTCCCTACGAGCAGTACTTC.

This chain uses TRBV29-1 with TRBJ1-2; 7 bases match TRBD1. V gave up 6 bases and J gave up 3 bases; unmatched junction bases: 7. The germline gives CDR1 SQVTM, CDR2 ANQGSEA. This CDR3 has 13 residues. As DNA, the CDR3 is TGCAGCGTGCGAACAGGGGAAGACTATGGCTACACCTTC. It yields the protein CSVRTGEDYGYTF.

V gene TRBV19 combines with J gene TRBJ2-1; 10 bases match TRBD2. With V trimmed by 4 bases and J by 4 bases, 4 bases remained unmatched. The CDR3 loop spans 15 amino acids. Germline V gene sequence: CDR1 LNHDA, CDR2 SQIVND (reference sequence). The CDR3 DNA sequence: TGTGCCAGTAGTAAACTACTAGCGGGGTACAATGAGCAGTTCTTC. This gives the protein CASSKLLAGYNEQFF. The full variable domain, in which reference TRBV19 and TRBJ2-1 provide the parts outside the CDR3, is DGGITQSPKYLFRKEGQNVTLSCEQNLNHDAMYWYRQDPGQGLRLIYYSQIVNDFQKGDIAEGYSVSREKKESFPLTVTSAQKNPTAFYLCASSKLLAGYNEQFFGPGTRLTVL.

V is TRBV9 and J is TRBJ2-5, with TRBD2 matching over 10 bases. Germline CDR1 reads SGDLS; CDR2 reads YYNGEE. The CDR3 contains 18 residues. The V segment lost 4 bases and the J segment 4 bases; nucleotides outside the gene matches: 16. The CDR3 protein is CASSLGRRLAGLGETQYF. CDR3 coding DNA: TGTGCCAGCAGCCTAGGTCGGAGACTAGCGGGTTTGGGAGAGACCCAGTACTTC.